The clone carrying this T cell receptor beta chain has a handful of counts. As yet, its antigen is unknown. The data derive from a study of identical twins. TCRdb re-derived calls from the 5' RACE reads in MiXCR, one entry per CDR3 protein. Of about 220,000 distinct CDR3 sequences listed, around 6.5% are singletons. Study results and limitations: Excess sharing by twins proved weaker in beta out-of-frame sequences. In drawing conclusions, the study used cross-sectional statistical analysis and did not follow the same donors.

CDR1 and CDR2 (germline): SGHDT, YYEEEE. Germline trimming cut 4 bases from V and 7 bases from J; bases unmatched to any gene: 4. The CDR3 is 15 amino acids. The same specimen was also included in a second study, on T cells expressing NK-cell markers.

The V call is TRBV5-6, the J call TRBJ2-1; 14 bases line up with TRBD2. The sequence was collected from a woman aged 18 to 35 in good health. Sample: CD8+ T cells sorted from blood. Written as DNA, the CDR3 is TGTGCCAGCAGCGAAGGACTAGCGGGGGGTAATGAGCAGTTCTTC. Amino acids: CASSEGLAGGNEQFF. The full variable domain, completed using reference TRBV5-6 and TRBJ2-1, is DAGVTQSPTHLIKTRGQQVTLRCSPKSGHDTVSWYQQALGQGPQFIFQYYEEEERQRGNFPDRFSGHQFPNYSSELNVNALLLGDSALYLCASSEGLAGGNEQFFGPGTRLTVL.